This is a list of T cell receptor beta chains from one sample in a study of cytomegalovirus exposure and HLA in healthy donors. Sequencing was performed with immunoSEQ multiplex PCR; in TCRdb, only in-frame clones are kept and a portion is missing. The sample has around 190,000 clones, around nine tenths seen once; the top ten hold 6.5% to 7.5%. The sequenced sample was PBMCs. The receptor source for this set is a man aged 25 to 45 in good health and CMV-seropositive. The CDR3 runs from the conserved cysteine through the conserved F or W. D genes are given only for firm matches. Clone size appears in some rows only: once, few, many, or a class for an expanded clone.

CDR3nt: TGTGCCCGAGGGGAGGGGGATCAGCCCCAGCATTTT; CDR3aa: CARGEGDQPQHF; j_gene: TRBJ1-5; abundance: .; v_gene: TRBV25-1; d_gene: .
CDR3nt: TGTGCCAGCAGTTACGGGCACACTAATGAAAAACTGTTTTTT; CDR3aa: CASSYGHTNEKLFF; j_gene: TRBJ1-4; abundance: .; v_gene: TRBV6-6; d_gene: .
CDR3nt: TGTGCCAGCAGCAGGCGACAGAAAAACATTCAGTACTTC; CDR3aa: CASSRRQKNIQYF; j_gene: TRBJ2-4; abundance: .; v_gene: TRBV5-8; d_gene: .
CDR3nt: TGTGCCAGCAGCTCCACGACTACAGCGGGGGCCGGGGAGCTGTTTTTT; CDR3aa: CASSSTTTAGAGELFF; j_gene: TRBJ2-2; abundance: .; v_gene: TRBV7-2; d_gene: TRBD2
CDR3nt: TGTGCCAGCAGATCTTCCAACAATGAGCAGTTCTTC; CDR3aa: CASRSSNNEQFF; j_gene: TRBJ2-1; abundance: .; v_gene: TRBV28; d_gene: .
CDR3nt: TGTGCCAGCAGCTTATATGGACAGGGAAATGAAGCTTTCTTT; CDR3aa: CASSLYGQGNEAFF; j_gene: TRBJ1-1; abundance: .; v_gene: TRBV7-3; d_gene: TRBD1
CDR3nt: TGTGCCAGCAGCCACGGACAGGTGGGCACGGAGACCCAGTACTTC; CDR3aa: CASSHGQVGTETQYF; j_gene: TRBJ2-5; abundance: .; v_gene: TRBV5-4; d_gene: TRBD1
CDR3nt: TGCGCCAGCAGTGGGACTAGCGGCACAGATACGCAGTATTTT; CDR3aa: CASSGTSGTDTQYF; j_gene: TRBJ2-3; abundance: .; v_gene: TRBV5-1; d_gene: TRBD2
CDR3nt: TGCGCCAGCAGCCAAAAGGAGGGGTTTATGACCGGGGAGCTGTTTTTT; CDR3aa: CASSQKEGFMTGELFF; j_gene: TRBJ2-2; abundance: once; v_gene: TRBV4-1; d_gene: .
CDR3nt: TGTGCCATCAGTGAGTCGGAGGACGAGCAGTACTTC; CDR3aa: CAISESEDEQYF; j_gene: TRBJ2-7; abundance: few; v_gene: TRBV10-3; d_gene: .
CDR3nt: TGTGCCAGCAGCCCTCCCATGGGCCTGAACACCGGGGAGCTGTTTTTT; CDR3aa: CASSPPMGLNTGELFF; j_gene: TRBJ2-2; abundance: .; v_gene: TRBV11-2; d_gene: .
CDR3nt: TGTGCCACCGGACAGGGGGTGGATACGCAGTATTTT; CDR3aa: CATGQGVDTQYF; j_gene: TRBJ2-3; abundance: .; v_gene: TRBV15; d_gene: TRBD1
CDR3nt: TGCGCCAGCAGCTTGGCGGGACAGGGGGCCGGGAACTATGGCTACACCTTC; CDR3aa: CASSLAGQGAGNYGYTF; j_gene: TRBJ1-2; abundance: .; v_gene: TRBV5-1; d_gene: TRBD1
CDR3nt: TGTGCCAGCAGGCCCCAGTACCAAGCGGGAACCTCGTCCAGGGGGAAAAACATTCAGTACTTC; CDR3aa: CASRPQYQAGTSSRGKNIQYF; j_gene: TRBJ2-4; abundance: once; v_gene: TRBV27; d_gene: .
CDR3nt: TGTGCCAGCAGCGTGAGACCTCCCGGCGGGGGGAACACCGGGGAGCTGTTTTTT; CDR3aa: CASSVRPPGGGNTGELFF; j_gene: TRBJ2-2; abundance: .; v_gene: TRBV9; d_gene: TRBD2
CDR3nt: TGTGCCAGCAGGGAAGAGGGCGGATCCCACTACGAGCAGTACTTC; CDR3aa: CASREEGGSHYEQYF; j_gene: TRBJ2-7; abundance: .; v_gene: TRBV6-1; d_gene: .
CDR3nt: TGTGCCAGCAGTCCCTGGGGGGGGGCGTCTGGAAACACCATATATTTT; CDR3aa: CASSPWGGASGNTIYF; j_gene: TRBJ1-3; abundance: .; v_gene: TRBV27; d_gene: .